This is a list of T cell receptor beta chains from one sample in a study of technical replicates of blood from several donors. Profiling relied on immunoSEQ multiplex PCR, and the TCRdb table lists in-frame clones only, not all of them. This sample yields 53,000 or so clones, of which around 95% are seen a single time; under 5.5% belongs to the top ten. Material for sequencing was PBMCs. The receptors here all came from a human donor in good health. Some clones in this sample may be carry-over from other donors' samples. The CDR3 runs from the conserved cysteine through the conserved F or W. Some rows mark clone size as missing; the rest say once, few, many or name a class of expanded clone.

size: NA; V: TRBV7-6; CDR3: CASSSPLGQGAVNTIYF
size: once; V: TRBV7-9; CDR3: CASSPYDGGSYGYTF
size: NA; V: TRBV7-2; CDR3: CASSLGILAGGFPYEQYF
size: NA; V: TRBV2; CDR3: CASSEDRVNTEAFF
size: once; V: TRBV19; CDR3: CASSIGTGGQSPLHF
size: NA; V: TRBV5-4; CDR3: CASSSLGGVLTEQFF
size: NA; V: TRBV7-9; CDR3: CASSYQGGQGYTF
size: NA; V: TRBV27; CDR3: CASSPSRGTESNQPQHF
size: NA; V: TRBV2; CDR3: CASSPGGSLLRADF
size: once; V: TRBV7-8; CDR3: CASTQGGDEQYF
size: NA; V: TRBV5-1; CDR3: CASSSRLAGGLQETQYF
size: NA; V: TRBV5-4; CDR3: CASSYAGLKEQYF
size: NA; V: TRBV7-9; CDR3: CASSPDRAYGYTF
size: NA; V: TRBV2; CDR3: CASSVFSDTQYF
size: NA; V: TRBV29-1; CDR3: CSVDVPGQGSNYGYTF